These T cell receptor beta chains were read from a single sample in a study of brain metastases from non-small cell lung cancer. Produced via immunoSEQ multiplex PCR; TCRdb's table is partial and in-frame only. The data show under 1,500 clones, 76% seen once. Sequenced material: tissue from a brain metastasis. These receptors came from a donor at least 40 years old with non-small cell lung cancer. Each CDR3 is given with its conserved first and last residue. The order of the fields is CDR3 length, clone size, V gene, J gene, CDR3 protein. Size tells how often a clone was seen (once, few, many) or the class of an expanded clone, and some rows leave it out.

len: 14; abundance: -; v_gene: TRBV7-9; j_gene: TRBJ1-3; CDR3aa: CVSSLVTSGNTIYF
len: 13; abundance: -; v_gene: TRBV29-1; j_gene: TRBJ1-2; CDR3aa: CSVVQGWSYGYTF
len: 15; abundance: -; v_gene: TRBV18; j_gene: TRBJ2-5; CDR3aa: CASSPGLTYQETQYF
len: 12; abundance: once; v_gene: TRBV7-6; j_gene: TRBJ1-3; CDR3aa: CASSQRRNTIYF
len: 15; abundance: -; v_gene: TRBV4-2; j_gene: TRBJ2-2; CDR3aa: CASSTSGMNTGELFF
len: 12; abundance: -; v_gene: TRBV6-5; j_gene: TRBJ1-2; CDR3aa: CASSLDRVSYTF
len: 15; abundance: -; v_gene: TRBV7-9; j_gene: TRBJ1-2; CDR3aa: CASSLGTVLGHGYTF
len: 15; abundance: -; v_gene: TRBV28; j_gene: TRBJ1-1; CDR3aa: CASSRRYPMNTEAFF
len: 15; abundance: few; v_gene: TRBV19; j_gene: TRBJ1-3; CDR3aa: CASSIPRSSGNTIYF
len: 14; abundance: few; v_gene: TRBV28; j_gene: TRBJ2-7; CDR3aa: CASRLDRGNHEQYF
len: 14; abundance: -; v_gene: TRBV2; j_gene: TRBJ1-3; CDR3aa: CASSPGYSGNTIYF
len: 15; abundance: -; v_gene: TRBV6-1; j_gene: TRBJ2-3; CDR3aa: CASSEAGGWSDTQYF
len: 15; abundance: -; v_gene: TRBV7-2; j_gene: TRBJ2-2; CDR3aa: CASTPPGATTGELFF
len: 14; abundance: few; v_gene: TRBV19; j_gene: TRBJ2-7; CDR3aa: CASSIGDGSYEQYF
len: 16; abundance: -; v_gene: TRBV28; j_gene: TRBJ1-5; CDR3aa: CASSRRGGEDSQPQHF
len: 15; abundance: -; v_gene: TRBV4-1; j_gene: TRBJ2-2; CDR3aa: CASSRLRQSTGELFF
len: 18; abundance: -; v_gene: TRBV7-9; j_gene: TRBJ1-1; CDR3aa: CASSPQIATLQGLGEAFF
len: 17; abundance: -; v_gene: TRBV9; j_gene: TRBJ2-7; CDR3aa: CASSLLEDEVLGYEQYF
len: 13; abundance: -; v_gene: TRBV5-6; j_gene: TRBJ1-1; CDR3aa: CASSSDLNTEAFF
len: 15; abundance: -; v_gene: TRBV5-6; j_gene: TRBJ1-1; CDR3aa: CASSSNPLGYTEAFF
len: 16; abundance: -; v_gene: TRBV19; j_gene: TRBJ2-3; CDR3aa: CASSIDRGTSTDTQYF
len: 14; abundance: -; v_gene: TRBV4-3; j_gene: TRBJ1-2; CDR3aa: CASSPETGTYGYTF
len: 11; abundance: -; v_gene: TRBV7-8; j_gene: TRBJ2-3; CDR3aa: CASSQRQGQYF
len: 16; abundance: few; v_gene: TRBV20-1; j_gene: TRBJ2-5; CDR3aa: CSASPLAGDIQETQYF
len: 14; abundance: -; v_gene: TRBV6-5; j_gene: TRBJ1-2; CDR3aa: CASTPTGGDYGYTF
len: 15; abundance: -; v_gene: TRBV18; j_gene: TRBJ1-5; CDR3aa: CASSLSQPSNQPQHF
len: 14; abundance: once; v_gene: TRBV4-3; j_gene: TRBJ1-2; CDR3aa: CASSSLGLHYGYIF
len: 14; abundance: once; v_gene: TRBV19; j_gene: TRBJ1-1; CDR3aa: CASRSLGGNTEAFF
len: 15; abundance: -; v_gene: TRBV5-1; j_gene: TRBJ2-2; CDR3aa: CASSRTSGGAGELFF
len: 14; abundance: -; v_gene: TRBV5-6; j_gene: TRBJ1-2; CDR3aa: CASSPPTGPRGYTF
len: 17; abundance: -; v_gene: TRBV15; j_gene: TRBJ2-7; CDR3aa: CATSTQKGSGTLKEQYF
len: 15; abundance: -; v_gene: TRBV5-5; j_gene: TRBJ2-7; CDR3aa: CASSPELARSYEQYF
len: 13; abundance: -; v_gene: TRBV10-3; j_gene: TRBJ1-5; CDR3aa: CAISDRGNQPQHF
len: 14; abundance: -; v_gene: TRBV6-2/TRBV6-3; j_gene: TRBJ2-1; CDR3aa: CASSFKWTGKEQFF
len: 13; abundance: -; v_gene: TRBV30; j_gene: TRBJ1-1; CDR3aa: CAWSRGQNTEAFF
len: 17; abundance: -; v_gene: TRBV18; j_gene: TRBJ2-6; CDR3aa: CASSPRENYSGANVLTF
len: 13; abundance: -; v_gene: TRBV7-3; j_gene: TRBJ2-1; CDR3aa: CASSPGQRGGLFF
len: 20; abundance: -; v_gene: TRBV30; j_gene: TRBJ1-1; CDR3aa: CAWSITRWGYRATRNTEAFF
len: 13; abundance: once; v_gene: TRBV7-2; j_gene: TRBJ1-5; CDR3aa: CASSSQGNQPQHF
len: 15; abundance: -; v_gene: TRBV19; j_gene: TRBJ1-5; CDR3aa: CASSGGGYSNQPQHF
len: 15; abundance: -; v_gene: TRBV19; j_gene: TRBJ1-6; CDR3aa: CASLDRADGNSPLHF